This T cell receptor (beta chain) was recorded in a study of shared clonotypes between healthy human individuals. The ends were cut back, 0 bases at V and 1 base at J, with 6 bases in the middle. This CDR3 has 13 amino acids. The germline V gene encodes CDR1 GTSNPN and CDR2 SVGIG (reference sequence). About this clone itself: The same CDR3 is also encoded by other DNA sequences in this sample.

Here immunoSEQ multiplex PCR was the method, and the copy in TCRdb shows in-frame clones only, minus some. The data hold approximately 2,200,000 clones, with 93% observed a single time. Terminally differentiated effector memory CD45RA+ cells were left out of the naive CD8 fraction, which was CD45RO-negative and positively selected for CCR7. Sequencing was carried out using naive CD8+ T cells from PBMCs. J is TRBJ1-1 and V is TRBV30; D call uncertain. This TCR was recovered from a man aged 18 to 29 in good health. Some clones in this sample may be carry-over from other donors' samples. CDR3 loop: CAWSVQPNTEAFF. DNA for the CDR3: TGTGCCTGGAGTGTACAGCCGAACACTGAAGCTTTCTTT.